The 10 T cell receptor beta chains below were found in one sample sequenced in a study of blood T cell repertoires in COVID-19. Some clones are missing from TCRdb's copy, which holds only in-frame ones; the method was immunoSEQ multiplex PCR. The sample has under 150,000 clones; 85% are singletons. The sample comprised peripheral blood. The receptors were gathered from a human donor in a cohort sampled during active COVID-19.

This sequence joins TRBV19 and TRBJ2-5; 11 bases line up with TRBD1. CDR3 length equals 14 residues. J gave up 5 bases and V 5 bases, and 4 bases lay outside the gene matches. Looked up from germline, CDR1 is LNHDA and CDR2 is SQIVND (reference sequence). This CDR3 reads CASSRTGGMETQYF. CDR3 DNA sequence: TGTGCCAGTAGTCGGACAGGGGGCATGGAGACCCAGTACTTC.

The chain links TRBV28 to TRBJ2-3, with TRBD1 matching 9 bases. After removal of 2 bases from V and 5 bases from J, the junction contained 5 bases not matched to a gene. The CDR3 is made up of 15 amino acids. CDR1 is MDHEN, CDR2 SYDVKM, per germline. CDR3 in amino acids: CASSLTGGAVDTQYF. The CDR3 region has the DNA TGTGCCAGCAGTTTAACAGGGGGCGCGGTAGATACGCAGTATTTT.

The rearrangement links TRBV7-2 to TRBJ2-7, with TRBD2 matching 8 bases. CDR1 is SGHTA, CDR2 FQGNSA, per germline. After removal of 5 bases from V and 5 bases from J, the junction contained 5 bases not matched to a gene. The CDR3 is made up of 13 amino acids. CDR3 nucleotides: TGTGCCAGCAGCCCCCAAGCGGGGGACGAGCAGTACTTC. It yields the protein CASSPQAGDEQYF.

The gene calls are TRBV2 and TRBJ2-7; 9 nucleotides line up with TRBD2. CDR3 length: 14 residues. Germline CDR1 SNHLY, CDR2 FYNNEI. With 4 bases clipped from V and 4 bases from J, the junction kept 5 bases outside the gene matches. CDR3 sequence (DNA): TGTGCCAGCAGTGGAGCGGGGGGAATATACGAGCAGTACTTC. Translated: CASSGAGGIYEQYF.

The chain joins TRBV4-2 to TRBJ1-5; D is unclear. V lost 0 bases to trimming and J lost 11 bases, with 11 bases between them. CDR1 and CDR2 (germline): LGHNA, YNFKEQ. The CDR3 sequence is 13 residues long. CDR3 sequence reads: CASSQDTSLAQHF. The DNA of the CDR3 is TGTGCCAGCAGCCAAGATACGTCACTGGCCCAGCATTTT.

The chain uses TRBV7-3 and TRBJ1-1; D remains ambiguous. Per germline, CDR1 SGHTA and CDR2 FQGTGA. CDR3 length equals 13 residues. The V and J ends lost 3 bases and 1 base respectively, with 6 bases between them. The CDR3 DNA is TGTGCCAGCAGCTTTACATCGAACACTGAAGCTTTCTTT. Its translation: CASSFTSNTEAFF.

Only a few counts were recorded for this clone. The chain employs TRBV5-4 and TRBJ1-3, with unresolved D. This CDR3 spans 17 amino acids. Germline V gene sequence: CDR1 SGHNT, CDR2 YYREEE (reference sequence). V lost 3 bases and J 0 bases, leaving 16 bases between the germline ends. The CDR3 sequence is CASSSGMGGRSGNTIYF. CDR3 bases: TGTGCCAGCAGCTCCGGAATGGGTGGGCGCTCTGGAAACACCATATATTTT.

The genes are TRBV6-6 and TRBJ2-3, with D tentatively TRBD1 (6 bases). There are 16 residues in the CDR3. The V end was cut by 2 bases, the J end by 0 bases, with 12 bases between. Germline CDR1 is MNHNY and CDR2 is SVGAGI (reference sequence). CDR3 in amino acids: CASSYTGTTSTDTQYF. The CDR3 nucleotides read TGTGCCAGCAGTTACACCGGGACAACTAGCACAGATACGCAGTATTTT.

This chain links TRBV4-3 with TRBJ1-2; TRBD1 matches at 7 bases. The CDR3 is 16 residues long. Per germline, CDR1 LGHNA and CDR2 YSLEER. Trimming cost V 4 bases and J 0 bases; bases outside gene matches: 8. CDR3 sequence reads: CASSPQGTATNYGYTF. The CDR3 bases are TGCGCCAGCAGCCCTCAGGGGACAGCGACTAACTATGGCTACACCTTC.

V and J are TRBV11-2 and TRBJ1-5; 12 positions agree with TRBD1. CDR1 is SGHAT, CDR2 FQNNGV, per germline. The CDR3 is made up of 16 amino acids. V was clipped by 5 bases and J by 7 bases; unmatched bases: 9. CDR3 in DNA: TGTGCCAGCAGCCACCCGGGACAGGGGGCGGCACAGCCCCAGCATTTT. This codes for CASSHPGQGAAQPQHF.